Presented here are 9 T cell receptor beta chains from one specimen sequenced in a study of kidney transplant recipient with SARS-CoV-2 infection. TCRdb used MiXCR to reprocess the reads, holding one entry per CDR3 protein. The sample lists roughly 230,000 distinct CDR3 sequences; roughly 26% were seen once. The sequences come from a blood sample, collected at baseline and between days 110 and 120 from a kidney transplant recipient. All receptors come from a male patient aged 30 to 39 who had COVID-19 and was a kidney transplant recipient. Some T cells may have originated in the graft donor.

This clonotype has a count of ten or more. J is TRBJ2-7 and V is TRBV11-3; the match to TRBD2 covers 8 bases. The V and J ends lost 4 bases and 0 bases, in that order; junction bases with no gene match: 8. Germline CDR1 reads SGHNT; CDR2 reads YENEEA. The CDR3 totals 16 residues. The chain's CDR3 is CASSYLAGSSSYEQYF. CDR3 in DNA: TGTGCCAGCAGCTACTTAGCGGGGTCGAGCTCCTACGAGCAGTACTTC.

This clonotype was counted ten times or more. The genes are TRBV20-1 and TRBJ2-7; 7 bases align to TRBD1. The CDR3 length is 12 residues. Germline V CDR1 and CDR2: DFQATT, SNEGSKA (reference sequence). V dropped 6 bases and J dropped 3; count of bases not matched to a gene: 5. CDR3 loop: CSANAGGYEQYF. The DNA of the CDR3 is TGCAGTGCAAACGCAGGGGGCTACGAGCAGTACTTC.

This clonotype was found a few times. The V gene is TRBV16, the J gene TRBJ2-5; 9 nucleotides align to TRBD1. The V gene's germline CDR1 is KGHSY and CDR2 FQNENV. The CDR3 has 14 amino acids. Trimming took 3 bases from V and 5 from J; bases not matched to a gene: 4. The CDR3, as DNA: TGTGCCAGCAGCCACCGCGGGACAGGGGAGACCCAGTACTTC. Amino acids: CASSHRGTGETQYF.

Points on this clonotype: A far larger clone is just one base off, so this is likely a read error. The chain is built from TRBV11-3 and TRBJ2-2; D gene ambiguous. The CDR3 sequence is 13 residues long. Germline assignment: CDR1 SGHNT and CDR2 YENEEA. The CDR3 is CVSSLGNTGELFF. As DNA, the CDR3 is TGTGTCAGCAGCTTAGGGAACACCGGGGAGCTGTTTTTT.

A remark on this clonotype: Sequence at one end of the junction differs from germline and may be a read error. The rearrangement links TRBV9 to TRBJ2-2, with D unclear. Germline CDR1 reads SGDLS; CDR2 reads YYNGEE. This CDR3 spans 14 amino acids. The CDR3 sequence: CAGSVATFPGELFF. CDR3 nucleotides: TGTGCCGGCAGCGTAGCTACGTTTCCGGGGGAGCTGTTTTTT.

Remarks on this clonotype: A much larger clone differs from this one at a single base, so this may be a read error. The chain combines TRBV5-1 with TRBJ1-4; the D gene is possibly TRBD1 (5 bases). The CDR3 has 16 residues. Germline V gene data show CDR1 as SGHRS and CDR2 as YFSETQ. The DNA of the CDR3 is TGCGCCAGCAGGAGAGAAATGGGGGACTATAATGAAAAACTGCTTTTT. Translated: CASRREMGDYNEKLLF.

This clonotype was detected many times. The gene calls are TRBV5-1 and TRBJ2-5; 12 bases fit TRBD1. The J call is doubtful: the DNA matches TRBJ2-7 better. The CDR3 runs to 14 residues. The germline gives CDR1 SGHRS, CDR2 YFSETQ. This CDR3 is CASSWGTGGSEQYF. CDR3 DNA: TGCGCCAGCAGCTGGGGGACAGGGGGCAGCGAGCAGTACTTC.

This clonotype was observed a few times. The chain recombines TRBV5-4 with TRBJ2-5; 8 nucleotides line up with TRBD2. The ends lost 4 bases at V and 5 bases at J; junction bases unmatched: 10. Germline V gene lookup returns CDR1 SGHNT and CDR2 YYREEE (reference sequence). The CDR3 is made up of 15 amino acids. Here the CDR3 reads CASSDVRGGLETQYF. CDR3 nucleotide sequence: TGTGCCAGCAGCGATGTCCGGGGGGGGTTGGAGACCCAGTACTTC.

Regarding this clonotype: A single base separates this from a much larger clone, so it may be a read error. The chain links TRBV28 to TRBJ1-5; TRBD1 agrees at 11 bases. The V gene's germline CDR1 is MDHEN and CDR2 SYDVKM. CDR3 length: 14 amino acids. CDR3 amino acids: CAGSRTGGVQPQHF. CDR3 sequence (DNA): TGTGCCGGCAGTCGGACAGGGGGCGTTCAGCCCCAGCATTTT.